These 8 T cell receptor beta chains originate from one sample sequenced in a study of blood T cell repertoires in COVID-19. Method: immunoSEQ multiplex PCR; TCRdb's copy keeps in-frame clones and lacks some. The sample holds more than 150,000 clones; about four fifths are singletons and the top ten take roughly 12%. What was sequenced was peripheral blood. These receptors all stem from a woman aged 80 or over with COVID-19, enrolled during active disease.

V and J are TRBV27 and TRBJ1-1; D is unclear. The germline CDR1 and CDR2 sequences are MNHEY and SMNVEV (reference sequence). CDR3 length: 14 amino acids. The V end was cut by 5 bases, the J end by 4 bases, with 14 bases between. The CDR3 nucleotides are TGTGCCAGCAGTAGATTCCAGAGCGGCACTGAAGCTTTCTTT. Encoded protein: CASSRFQSGTEAFF.

Points on this clone: This sample includes further DNA sequences coding for the same CDR3. J is TRBJ1-2 and V is TRBV27; D not resolved. Germline V gives CDR1 MNHEY, CDR2 SMNVEV (reference sequence). The CDR3 contains 14 residues. V was pared by 2 bases and J by 1 base, with 8 bases between. As DNA, the CDR3 is TGTGCCAGCAGTTTAGGAGGGAGTAACTATGGCTACACCTTC. Translating gives CASSLGGSNYGYTF.

This chain connects TRBV4-2 to TRBJ2-1; TRBD2 matches 12 bases. This CDR3 has 15 amino acids. Trimming at V came to 3 bases and at J to 5 bases, leaving 2 bases not matched to a gene. CDR1 and CDR2 (germline): LGHNA, YNFKEQ. CDR3 coding DNA: TGTGCCAGCAGCCAGGGGACTAGCGGGCACAATGAGCAGTTCTTC. Its translation is CASSQGTSGHNEQFF.

This clone was recorded a few times. The V gene is TRBV4-1, the J gene TRBJ1-1, with D perhaps matching TRBD1 (5 bases). The V end lost 4 bases, the J end lost 4 bases, and 13 bases lay between the germline ends. The CDR3 runs to 14 residues. Germline assignment: CDR1 MGHRA and CDR2 YSYEKL. The CDR3 DNA reads TGCGCCAGCAGCCCTGGCCCAGGGTTCACTGAAGCTTTCTTT. Encoded protein: CASSPGPGFTEAFF.

CDR3 nucleotide sequence: TGTGCCAGCAGCTCGGTTAAAACAGGGGGCGACATTGAAGAGACCCAGTACTTC. Translation gives CASSSVKTGGDIEETQYF. This chain uses TRBV5-7 with TRBJ2-5; 9 bases align to TRBD1. TRBV5-7 is sorted into the ORF group, with uncertain function. V gave up 3 bases and J gave up 3 bases; unmatched junction bases: 15. The CDR3 spans 18 residues.

The chain links TRBV6-5 to TRBJ1-4; 7 bases map to TRBD1. J gave up 4 bases and V 8 bases, and 10 bases lay outside the gene matches. The CDR3 covers 15 residues. Germline-derived CDR1 and CDR2 are MNHEY and SVGAGI. The DNA of the CDR3 is TGTGCCAGCGGTTTTTCCGGGACAGATAATGAAAAACTGTTTTTT. This gives the protein CASGFSGTDNEKLFF.

The rearrangement joins TRBV10-3 to TRBJ1-2; 8 bases agree with TRBD1. The germline gives CDR1 ENHRY, CDR2 SYGVKD. Trimming removed 6 bases from V and 3 bases from J; junction bases left unmatched: 3. CDR3 length: 13 residues. DNA for the CDR3: TGTGCCATCAGCCAGGGGGCGGACTATGGCTACACCTTC. Protein product: CAISQGADYGYTF.

V usage is TRBV7-2 and J usage is TRBJ2-7, with D possibly TRBD1 on 5 matching bases. The germline CDR1 and CDR2 sequences are SGHTA and FQGNSA. The CDR3 covers 13 residues. V was cut by 0 bases and J by 10 bases, with 13 bases left in between. CDR3 in amino acids: CASSLAEGVQQYF. The CDR3 DNA reads TGTGCCAGCAGCTTAGCCGAAGGGGTGCAACAGTACTTC.